Each of the 21 T cell receptor beta chains below was sequenced from the same sample in a study of blood T cell repertoires in COVID-19. Profiled with immunoSEQ multiplex PCR; TCRdb holds only in-frame clones, not every one. Here the sample spans about 70,000 clones, just under 90% being singletons. Sequencing input: peripheral blood. The receptors here all came from a man aged 55 to 70 with acute or convalescent COVID-19.

CDR3 bases: TGCGCCAGCAGCTTCGGACTAGCGGGGGCCGTGAACACCGGGGAGCTGTTTTTT. Protein sequence: CASSFGLAGAVNTGELFF. The genes are TRBV5-1 and TRBJ2-2, with 13 bases lining up with TRBD2. CDR3 size: 18 residues. The J segment lost 1 base and the V segment lost 2 bases, leaving 5 bases of the junction unmatched. The germline V gene encodes CDR1 SGHRS and CDR2 YFSETQ.

V and J are TRBV7-2 and TRBJ1-3; no clear D. Germline V CDR1 and CDR2: SGHTA, FQGNSA. V lost 5 bases to trimming and J lost 0 bases, with 11 bases between them. The CDR3 spans 15 residues. The CDR3 protein is CASSAGPNSGNTIYF. CDR3 sequence (DNA): TGTGCCAGCAGCGCAGGCCCCAACTCTGGAAACACCATATATTTT.

The chain carries TRBV4-1 and TRBJ2-1; the match to TRBD1 covers 12 bases. The CDR3 loop spans 16 amino acids. Trimming took 0 bases from V and 9 from J; bases not matched to a gene: 6. Germline V gene data show CDR1 as MGHRA and CDR2 as YSYEKL. The CDR3 nucleotides read TGCGCCAGCAGCCAAGATCGGGGGACAGGGGGCATTGAGCAGTTCTTC. Translated, it gives CASSQDRGTGGIEQFF.

The chain carries TRBV7-2 and TRBJ1-2, with D maybe TRBD1 (6 bases). The germline V gene encodes CDR1 SGHTA and CDR2 FQGNSA. The CDR3 has 13 amino acids. Trimming stripped 10 bases from V and 2 bases from J, with 14 bases between. The CDR3 sequence is CATRDNLNYGYTF. CDR3 nucleotide sequence: TGTGCCACCCGGGACAACTTAAACTATGGCTACACCTTC.

J is TRBJ1-5 and V is TRBV15; D may be TRBD1 (6 bases). V was pared by 3 bases and J by 2 bases, with 14 bases between. The CDR3 runs 16 residues. Germline CDR1 is LNHNV and CDR2 is YYDKDF (reference sequence). The CDR3: CATSRGGPPGNQPQHF. The CDR3 coding sequence is TGTGCCACCAGCAGGGGGGGGCCCCCCGGCAATCAGCCCCAGCATTTT.

J is TRBJ1-1 and V is TRBV18; D possibly corresponds to TRBD1 (6 bases). Germline V gene data show CDR1 as KGHSH and CDR2 as LQKENI. The CDR3 loop spans 16 amino acids. The ends were cut back, 4 bases at V and 0 bases at J, with 15 bases in the middle. The CDR3 DNA is TGTGCCAGCTCACTACAGGGACCGAAGGTGAACACTGAAGCTTTCTTT. Residues: CASSLQGPKVNTEAFF.

The chain links TRBV10-3 to TRBJ2-1; tentatively, D is TRBD1 (5 bases). Germline values: CDR1 ENHRY, CDR2 SYGVKD. CDR3 length: 16 amino acids. Trimming removed 0 bases from V and 0 bases from J, with 9 bases in between. In DNA, the CDR3 is TGTGCCATCAGTGAGTCGGGGCATTCCTCCTACAATGAGCAGTTCTTC. It codes for CAISESGHSSYNEQFF.

The rearrangement joins TRBV7-2 to TRBJ2-1, with D perhaps matching TRBD2 (7 bases). Trimming cost V 0 bases and J 3 bases, with 21 bases left between them. Germline CDR1 SGHTA, CDR2 FQGNSA. The CDR3 runs 19 residues. CDR3 region: CASSLAGGGILVLYNEQFF. The DNA for the CDR3 is TGTGCCAGCAGCTTAGCGGGAGGGGGAATCCTCGTCCTCTACAATGAGCAGTTCTTC.

The rearrangement uses TRBV29-1 and TRBJ1-2; 8 bases map to TRBD1. The V and J ends lost 1 base and 4 bases, in that order; junction bases with no gene match: 5. Germline V CDR1 and CDR2: SQVTM, ANQGSEA. The CDR3 is 14 residues long. Here the CDR3 DNA reads TGCAGCGTTGAAGTTACGGACAGGGTCTATGGCTACACCTTC. This codes for CSVEVTDRVYGYTF.

This chain connects TRBV25-1 to TRBJ1-3; D gene uncertain. V shed 5 bases and J shed 1 base, with 9 bases lying between them. The CDR3 covers 14 residues. Germline lookup yields CDR1 MGHDK and CDR2 SYGVNS. CDR3 sequence: CASSNSNSGNTIYF. The CDR3 DNA sequence: TGTGCCAGCAGTAACTCAAATTCTGGAAACACCATATATTTT.

In its sample, this clone was seen once. The CDR3 nucleotides are TGTGCCAGCAGCGACACCCGACAGTTCTATGGCTACACCTTC. Residues: CASSDTRQFYGYTF. The chain carries TRBV6-2 or TRBV6-3 and TRBJ1-2; D is perhaps TRBD1 (5 bases). Germline assignment: CDR1 MNHEY and CDR2 SVGEGT. The V gene lost 6 bases and the J gene lost 4 bases, with 15 bases spanning the gap. This CDR3 comprises 14 residues.

The CDR3 here is CASSPRTDVYTEAFF. The DNA for the CDR3 is TGTGCCAGCAGCCCTAGGACAGACGTTTACACTGAAGCTTTCTTT. J is TRBJ1-1 and V is TRBV5-4; a weak D match, TRBD1 (6 bases). Germline V CDR1 and CDR2: SGHNT, YYREEE (reference sequence). Between the trimmed V and J ends, which lost 4 bases and 3 bases, there was a span of 16 bases. This CDR3 has 15 residues.

The rearrangement joins TRBV5-6 to TRBJ1-3; D gene uncertain. Trimming took 4 bases from V and 4 from J, leaving 12 bases between them. This CDR3 contains 14 residues. Per germline, CDR1 SGHDT and CDR2 YYEEEE. The CDR3 DNA reads as TGTGCCAGCAGCCCCCCAGGATCCGGAAACACCATATATTTT. It translates to CASSPPGSGNTIYF.

The chain uses TRBV5-8 and TRBJ2-2; 9 bases align to TRBD1. Germline V gene sequence: CDR1 SGHTS, CDR2 YDEGEE. The junction had 7 bases not matched to a gene; V was cut back by 2 bases and J by 2 bases. The CDR3 totals 17 residues. CDR3 bases: TGTGCCAGCAGCTTTTTAGGGACAGGGTCCAACACCGGGGAGCTGTTTTTT. It codes for CASSFLGTGSNTGELFF.

The chain couples TRBV19 to TRBJ1-1; weak D call: TRBD1 (6 bases). V shed 6 bases and J shed 1 base, with 18 bases lying between them. Germline V gene data show CDR1 as LNHDA and CDR2 as SQIVND (reference sequence). The CDR3 is made up of 16 amino acids. CDR3 region: CASSNYLTGRNTEAFF. The DNA of the CDR3 is TGTGCCAGTAGCAACTACTTAACAGGGAGGAACACTGAAGCTTTCTTT. Based on the CDR3 plus reference TRBV19 and TRBJ1-1, the full variable domain is DGGITQSPKYLFRKEGQNVTLSCEQNLNHDAMYWYRQDPGQGLRLIYYSQIVNDFQKGDIAEGYSVSREKKESFPLTVTSAQKNPTAFYLCASSNYLTGRNTEAFFGQGTRLTVV.

The chain has TRBV19 and TRBJ1-1; no definite D call. The germline CDR1 and CDR2 sequences are LNHDA and SQIVND (reference sequence). V was cut by 5 bases and J by 0 bases, with 4 bases left in between. CDR3 size: 12 residues. The CDR3 protein is CASSFMNTEAFF. The CDR3 nucleotides are TGTGCCAGTAGTTTTATGAACACTGAAGCTTTCTTT.

J is TRBJ2-3 and V is TRBV5-1; 12 bases match TRBD2. The junction had 10 bases not matched to a gene; V was cut back by 1 base and J by 4 bases. CDR1 is SGHRS, CDR2 YFSETQ, per germline. The CDR3 covers 18 residues. The CDR3 DNA reads as TGCGCCAGCAGCTTGAGGCCTAGCGGGGGGGCCGGTGCAGATACGCAGTATTTT. It is translated as CASSLRPSGGAGADTQYF.

The V and J genes are TRBV18 and TRBJ1-1; possible D gene TRBD1, 5 bases. Trimming left V 1 base short and J 4 bases short, with 10 bases between. In germline, CDR1 is KGHSH, CDR2 LQKENI. The CDR3 contains 14 residues. The CDR3 sequence: CASSPQGLGTEAFF. CDR3 bases: TGTGCCAGCTCACCACAGGGGCTCGGCACTGAAGCTTTCTTT.

The gene calls are TRBV20-1 and TRBJ1-3; a weak D match, TRBD1 (5 bases). This CDR3 is built from 14 residues. CDR1 DFQATT and CDR2 SNEGSKA come from the germline V gene (reference sequence). The V gene lost 3 bases and the J gene lost 0 bases, with 9 bases spanning the gap. The CDR3 coding sequence is TGCAGTGCTAGTAGGGGTGTCTCTGGAAACACCATATATTTT. Translation gives CSASRGVSGNTIYF.

This chain uses TRBV9 with TRBJ1-2; D unresolved. Germline CDR1 and CDR2: SGDLS and YYNGEE. The CDR3 loop spans 14 amino acids. V was clipped by 2 bases and J by 8 bases, with 16 bases between them. The DNA of the CDR3 is TGTGCCAGCAGCGTCGACATGGTACGCGGGGGCTACACCTTC. Translation: CASSVDMVRGGYTF.

The chain couples TRBV5-6 to TRBJ1-1, with 7 bases fitting TRBD1. In germline, CDR1 is SGHDT, CDR2 YYEEEE. This CDR3 has 15 residues. After removal of 0 bases from V and 0 bases from J, the junction contained 2 bases not matched to a gene. The CDR3 DNA reads TGTGCCAGCAGCTTGGTCGACAGGGTGAACACTGAAGCTTTCTTT. This gives the protein CASSLVDRVNTEAFF.